Listed below are T cell receptor beta chains from one sample, sequenced in a study of blood T cell repertoires in COVID-19. The repertoire was sequenced with immunoSEQ multiplex PCR; TCRdb's copy has only in-frame clones and lacks some. The sample has fewer than 450,000 clones; 90% are singletons. Sequenced input: PBMCs or T cells enriched from blood (not recorded which). Receptors were obtained from a man younger than 35 who had recovered from COVID-19. The CDR3 runs from the conserved cysteine through the conserved F or W. A D gene is named only where the DNA matches it firmly. Rows give clone size only sometimes, using once, few, many, or a class for an expanded clone.

CDR3 length	D gene	clone size	V gene	J gene	CDR3 protein	CDR3 DNA
14	TRBD1	NA	TRBV4-1	TRBJ1-3	CASSPRQGAGTIYF	TGCGCCAGCAGCCCTCGACAGGGGGCAGGCACCATATATTTT
14	NA	few	TRBV10-3	TRBJ2-3	CAIRVGGSTDTQYF	TGTGCCATCAGGGTGGGGGGAAGCACAGATACGCAGTATTTT
13	TRBD2	NA	TRBV7-3	TRBJ2-7	CASSPYSGYEQYF	TGTGCCAGCAGCCCCTATAGCGGGTACGAGCAGTACTTC
15	NA	NA	TRBV30	TRBJ2-1	CAWSVPQRTYNEQFF	TGTGCCTGGAGTGTCCCCCAGCGGACCTACAATGAGCAGTTCTTC
15	NA	NA	TRBV7-2	TRBJ2-3	CASTLTEWRTDTQYF	TGTGCCAGCACCCTAACGGAGTGGAGGACAGATACGCAGTATTTT
12	NA	NA	TRBV5-5	TRBJ1-2	CASSLRGGGYTF	TGTGCCAGCAGCTTGAGGGGTGGTGGCTACACCTTC
13	NA	NA	TRBV19	TRBJ2-3	CASSGAPTDTQYF	TGTGCCAGTAGTGGAGCCCCGACAGATACGCAGTATTTT
15	NA	NA	TRBV28	TRBJ1-4	CASSLFLLPYEKLFF	TGTGCCAGCAGTTTATTTTTGCTACCCTATGAAAAACTGTTTTTT
17	NA	NA	TRBV6-4	TRBJ1-5	CASSDSAGVGVNQPQHF	TGTGCCAGCAGTGACTCCGCAGGGGTTGGTGTCAATCAGCCCCAGCATTTT
14	TRBD1	NA	TRBV29-1	TRBJ1-5	CSVTTGAPNQPQHF	TGCAGCGTTACCACAGGGGCCCCCAATCAGCCCCAGCATTTT
15	TRBD2	NA	TRBV3-1/TRBV3-2	TRBJ2-7	CASSPTGTSGYEQYF	TGTGCCAGCAGCCCTACCGGGACTAGCGGCTACGAGCAGTACTTC
14	NA	NA	TRBV2	TRBJ2-6	CASRGSSGANVLTF	TGTGCCAGCAGGGGGAGCTCTGGGGCCAACGTCCTGACTTTC
14	NA	NA	TRBV3-1/TRBV3-2	TRBJ1-1	CASSQASGKAEAFF	TGTGCCAGCAGCCAAGCCTCAGGGAAAGCTGAAGCTTTCTTT
14	NA	NA	TRBV18	TRBJ1-2	CASSRAEVNYGYTF	TGTGCCAGCTCCCGGGCGGAGGTGAACTATGGCTACACCTTC
14	TRBD1	few	TRBV7-9	TRBJ1-1	CASSSTGGGTEAFF	TGTGCCAGCAGCTCAACAGGGGGCGGAACTGAAGCTTTCTTT
16	TRBD2	NA	TRBV5-1	TRBJ2-5	CASSSGTSGGVETQYF	TGCGCCAGCAGCTCCGGGACTAGCGGGGGGGTAGAGACCCAGTACTTC